One and the same sample provided the 12 T cell receptor beta chains below, sequenced in a study of early T cells in non-severe SARS-CoV-2 infection. TCRdb itself ran the 5' RACE reads through MiXCR, one entry per CDR3 protein. The data show some 60,000 distinct CDR3 sequences, approximately 9.3% seen once. The sample consisted of whole blood. These receptors originate from an adult who was a healthcare worker with PCR-confirmed SARS-CoV-2 infection or an uninfected control (not recorded which).

Many counts were recorded for this clonotype. The V call is TRBV5-1, the J call TRBJ2-5, with 9 bases fitting TRBD2. Germline-derived CDR1 and CDR2 are SGHRS and YFSETQ. The V segment lost 3 bases and the J segment 4 bases; nucleotides outside the gene matches: 4. The CDR3 runs to 14 residues. CDR3 nucleotide sequence: TGCGCCAGCAGCTATAGCGGGAGCAGAGAGACCCAGTACTTC. Protein sequence: CASSYSGSRETQYF.

This clonotype was seen only a few times. The genes are TRBV27 and TRBJ2-7; a possible D gene is TRBD2 (6 bases). From germline, CDR1 is MNHEY and CDR2 SMNVEV (reference sequence). CDR3 length: 15 residues. V lost 2 bases and J lost 6, with 17 bases in between. The CDR3, as DNA: TGTGCCAGCAGTTTAAGTTGGGGGGTAACAAGCGAGCAGTACTTC. It is translated as CASSLSWGVTSEQYF.

The sample holds many counts of this clonotype. The chain links TRBV3-1 to TRBJ2-1; D is unclear. Germline V gene lookup returns CDR1 LGHDT and CDR2 YNNKEL (reference sequence). V lost 2 bases and J 4 bases, leaving 9 bases between the germline ends. The CDR3 contains 14 residues. In DNA, the CDR3 is TGTGCCAGCAGCCAAATGGGCTTTTACAATGAGCAGTTCTTC. Translation: CASSQMGFYNEQFF.

At least ten counts were recorded for this clonotype. V and J are TRBV18 and TRBJ1-2, with 8 bases lining up with TRBD1. Germline V lookup: CDR1 KGHSH, CDR2 LQKENI. V trimming: 0 bases; J trimming: 7 bases; junction bases outside the gene matches: 10. There are 16 residues in the CDR3. DNA for the CDR3: TGTGCCAGCTCACCACCCGGGACAGGCGGGAGAGGTGGCTACACCTTC. This sequence encodes CASSPPGTGGRGGYTF.

The chain joins TRBV5-1 to TRBJ1-2; 8 bases are a match to TRBD1. V dropped 3 bases and J dropped 0; count of bases not matched to a gene: 7. Germline CDR1 reads SGHRS; CDR2 reads YFSETQ. The CDR3 consists of 16 residues. This CDR3 reads CASSSDRARANYGYTF. The CDR3 DNA follows: TGCGCCAGCAGCTCGGACAGGGCTCGAGCTAACTATGGCTACACCTTC. Based on the CDR3 plus reference TRBV5-1 and TRBJ1-2, the full variable domain is KAGVTQTPRYLIKTRGQQVTLSCSPISGHRSVSWYQQTPGQGLQFLFEYFSETQRNKGNFPGRFSGRQFSNSRSEMNVSTLELGDSALYLCASSSDRARANYGYTFGSGTRLTVV.

This clonotype was seen at least ten times. The V call is TRBV4-2, the J call TRBJ2-2, with a weak D call TRBD2 (6 bases). The length of the CDR3 is 15 residues. Germline V gene lookup returns CDR1 LGHNA and CDR2 YNFKEQ. Deletions cut 1 base from V and 0 bases from J, with 6 bases between. The CDR3 coding sequence is TGTGCCAGCAGCCAAGGACTAGCGAACACCGGGGAGCTGTTTTTT. Its translation: CASSQGLANTGELFF.

The V call is TRBV5-1, the J call TRBJ2-3; D is uncertain. V lost 5 bases and J 2 bases, leaving 6 bases between the germline ends. The CDR3 totals 12 residues. CDR1 and CDR2 (germline): SGHRS, YFSETQ. DNA for the CDR3: TGCGCCAGCAGTGGGATCACAGATACGCAGTATTTT. As protein: CASSGITDTQYF.

This clonotype was picked up a small number of times. V is TRBV2 and J is TRBJ2-1; possibly TRBD2 for D (5 bases). The germline V gene encodes CDR1 SNHLY and CDR2 FYNNEI. Trimming took off 2 bases at V and 4 bases at J, with 9 bases between the two ends. CDR3 size: 14 residues. For the CDR3, the DNA is TGTGCCAGCAGTGAAACTAGTTCTTACAATGAGCAGTTCTTC. Residues: CASSETSSYNEQFF.

The table lists this clonotype with many counts. This chain connects TRBV7-3 to TRBJ2-2; either TRBD1 or TRBD2 may supply D (5 bases each). The CDR3 is 15 residues long. Germline V gene data show CDR1 as SGHTA and CDR2 as FQGTGA. Trimming took off 4 bases at V and 3 bases at J, with 12 bases between the two ends. The DNA of the CDR3 is TGTGCCAGCAGCTCCCAGAGGGACCACACCGGGGAGCTGTTTTTT. Translating it yields CASSSQRDHTGELFF.

The chain carries TRBV20-1 and TRBJ2-6; perhaps TRBD2 as D (6 bases). The V gene lost 6 bases and the J gene lost 0 bases, with 21 bases spanning the gap. Germline-derived CDR1 and CDR2 are DFQATT and SNEGSKA (reference sequence). CDR3 length equals 18 residues. The CDR3 loop is CSARDGSRPSSGANVLTF. As DNA, the CDR3 is TGCAGTGCACGTGACGGGAGCCGGCCTAGCTCTGGGGCCAACGTCCTGACTTTC.

The sample holds many counts of this clonotype. The rearrangement uses TRBV2 and TRBJ1-3; D remains ambiguous. This CDR3 contains 12 residues. Trimming shortened V by 2 bases and J by 5 bases, and 4 bases separated the two germline ends. Germline V gene sequence: CDR1 SNHLY, CDR2 FYNNEI. DNA of the CDR3: TGTGCCAGCAGTGAAATTAGAAACACCATATATTTT. Its translation: CASSEIRNTIYF.

About this clonotype: A single base separates this from a much larger clone, so it may be a read error. V and J are TRBV6-1 and TRBJ1-5; D is ambiguous. Germline loops: CDR1 MNHNS, CDR2 SASEGT. This CDR3 comprises 15 residues. The chain's CDR3 is CVSSPLAFFGQPQHF. In DNA, the CDR3 is TGTGTCAGCAGTCCCTTAGCATTCTTTGGTCAGCCCCAGCATTTT.